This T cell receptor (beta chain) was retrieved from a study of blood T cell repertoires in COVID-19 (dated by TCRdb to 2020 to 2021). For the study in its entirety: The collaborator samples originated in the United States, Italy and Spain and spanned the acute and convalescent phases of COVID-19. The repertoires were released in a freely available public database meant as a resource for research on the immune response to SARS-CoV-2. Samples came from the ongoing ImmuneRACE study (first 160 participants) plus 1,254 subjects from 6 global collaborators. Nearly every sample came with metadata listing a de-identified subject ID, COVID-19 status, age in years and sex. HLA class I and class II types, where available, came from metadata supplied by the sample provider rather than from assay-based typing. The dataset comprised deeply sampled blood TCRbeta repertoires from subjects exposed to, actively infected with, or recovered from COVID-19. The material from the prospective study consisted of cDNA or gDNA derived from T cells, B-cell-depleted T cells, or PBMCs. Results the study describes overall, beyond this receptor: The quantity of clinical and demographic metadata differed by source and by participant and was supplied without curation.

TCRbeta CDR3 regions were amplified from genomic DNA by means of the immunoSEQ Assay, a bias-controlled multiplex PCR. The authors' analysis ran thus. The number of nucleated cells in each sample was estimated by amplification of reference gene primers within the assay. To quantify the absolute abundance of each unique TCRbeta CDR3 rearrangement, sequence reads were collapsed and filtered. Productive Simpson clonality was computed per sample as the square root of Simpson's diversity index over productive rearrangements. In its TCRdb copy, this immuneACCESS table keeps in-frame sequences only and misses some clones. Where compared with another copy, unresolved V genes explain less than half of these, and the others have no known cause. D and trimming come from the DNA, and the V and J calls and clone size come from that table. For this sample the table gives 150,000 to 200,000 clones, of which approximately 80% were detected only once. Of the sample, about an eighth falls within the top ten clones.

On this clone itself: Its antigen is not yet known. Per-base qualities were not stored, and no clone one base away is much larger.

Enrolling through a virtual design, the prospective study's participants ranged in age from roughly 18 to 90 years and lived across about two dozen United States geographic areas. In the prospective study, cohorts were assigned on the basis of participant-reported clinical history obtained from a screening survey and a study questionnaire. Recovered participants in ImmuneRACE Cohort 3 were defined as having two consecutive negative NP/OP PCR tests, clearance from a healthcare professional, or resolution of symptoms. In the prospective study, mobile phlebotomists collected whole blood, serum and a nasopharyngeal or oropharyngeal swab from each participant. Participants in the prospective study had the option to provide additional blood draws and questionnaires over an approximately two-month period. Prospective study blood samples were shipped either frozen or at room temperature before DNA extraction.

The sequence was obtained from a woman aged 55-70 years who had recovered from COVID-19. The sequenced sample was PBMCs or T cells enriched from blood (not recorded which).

The CDR3: CASRNLDEKLFF. The DNA sequence is as follows: TGTGCCAGCAGAAACTTGGATGAAAAACTGTTTTTT. Rearrangement joined TRBV3-1 (or the pseudogene TRBV3-2) to TRBJ1-4; the D gene cannot be resolved reliably. CDR1 and CDR2, looked up from the germline V gene (reference sequence), are LGHDT and YNNKEL. Trimming removed 6 bases from V and 6 bases from J, leaving 8 bases between the germline ends. The CDR3 runs 12 residues from the cysteine to the phenylalanine. Only the CDR3 region is kept as DNA, spanning 36 bases read in frame from base 1.